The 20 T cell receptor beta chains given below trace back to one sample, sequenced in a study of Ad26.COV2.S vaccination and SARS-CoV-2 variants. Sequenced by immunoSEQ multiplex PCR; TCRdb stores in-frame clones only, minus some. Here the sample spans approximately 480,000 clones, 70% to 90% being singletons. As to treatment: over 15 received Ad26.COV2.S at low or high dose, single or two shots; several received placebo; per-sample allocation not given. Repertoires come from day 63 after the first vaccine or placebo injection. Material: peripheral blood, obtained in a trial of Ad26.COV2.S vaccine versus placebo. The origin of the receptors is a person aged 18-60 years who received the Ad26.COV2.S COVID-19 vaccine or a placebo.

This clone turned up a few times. DNA for the CDR3: TGTGCCAGCAGTAGAGTCCCTGTGGTCCAAGAGACCCAGTACTTC. This encodes CASSRVPVVQETQYF. This chain uses TRBV6-5 with TRBJ2-5, with unresolved D. There are 15 residues in the CDR3. V dropped 5 bases and J dropped 1 base, with 14 bases sitting between them. The germline V gene has CDR1 MNHEY and CDR2 SVGAGI.

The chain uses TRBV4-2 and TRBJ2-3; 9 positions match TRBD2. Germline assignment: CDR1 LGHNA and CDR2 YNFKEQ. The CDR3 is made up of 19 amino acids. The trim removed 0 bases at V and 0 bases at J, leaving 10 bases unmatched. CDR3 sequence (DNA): TGTGCCAGCAGCCAAGAAGCAGCGGGAGGATTCTCTAGCACAGATACGCAGTATTTT. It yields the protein CASSQEAAGGFSSTDTQYF.

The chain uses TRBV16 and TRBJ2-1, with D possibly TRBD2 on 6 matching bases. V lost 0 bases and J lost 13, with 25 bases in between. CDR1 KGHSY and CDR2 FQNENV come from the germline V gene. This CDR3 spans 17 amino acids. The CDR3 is CASSQSFSLPGTDSQFF. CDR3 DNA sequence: TGTGCCAGCAGCCAATCTTTTAGTCTCCCCGGGACTGACAGTCAGTTCTTC.

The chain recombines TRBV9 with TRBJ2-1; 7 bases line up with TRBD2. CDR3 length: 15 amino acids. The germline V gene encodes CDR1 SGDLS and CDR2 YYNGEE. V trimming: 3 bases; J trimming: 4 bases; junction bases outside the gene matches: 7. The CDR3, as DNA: TGTGCCAGCAGCGAGACCTCTAGCGGTTACAATGAGCAGTTCTTC. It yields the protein CASSETSSGYNEQFF. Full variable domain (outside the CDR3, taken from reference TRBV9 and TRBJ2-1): DSGVTQTPKHLITATGQRVTLRCSPRSGDLSVYWYQQSLDQGLQFLIQYYNGEERAKGNILERFSAQQFPDLHSELNLSSLELGDSALYFCASSETSSGYNEQFFGPGTRLTVL.

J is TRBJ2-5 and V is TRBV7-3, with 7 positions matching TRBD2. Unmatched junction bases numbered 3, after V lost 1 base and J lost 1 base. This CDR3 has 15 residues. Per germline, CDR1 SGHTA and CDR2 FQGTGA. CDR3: CASSLNGRPQETQYF. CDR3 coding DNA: TGTGCCAGCAGCTTAAACGGGAGGCCCCAAGAGACCCAGTACTTC.

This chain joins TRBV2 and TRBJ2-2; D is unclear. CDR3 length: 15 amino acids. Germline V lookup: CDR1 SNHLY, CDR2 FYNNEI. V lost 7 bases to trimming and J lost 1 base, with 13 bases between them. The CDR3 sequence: CASNSPNGNTGELFF. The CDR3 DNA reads TGTGCCAGCAATAGTCCAAACGGGAACACCGGGGAGCTGTTTTTT.

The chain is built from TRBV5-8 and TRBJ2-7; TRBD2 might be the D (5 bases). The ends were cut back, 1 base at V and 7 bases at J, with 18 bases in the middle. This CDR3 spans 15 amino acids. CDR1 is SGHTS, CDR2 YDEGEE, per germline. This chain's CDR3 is CASSLPAGVPGEQYF. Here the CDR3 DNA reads TGTGCCAGCAGCTTGCCCGCCGGGGTACCGGGGGAGCAGTACTTC.

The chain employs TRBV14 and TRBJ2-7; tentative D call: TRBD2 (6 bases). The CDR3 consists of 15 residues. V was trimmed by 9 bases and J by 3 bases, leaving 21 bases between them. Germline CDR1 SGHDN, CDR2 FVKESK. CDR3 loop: CARGTSGRHYYEQYF. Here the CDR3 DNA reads TGTGCCAGGGGGACGAGTGGGAGGCATTACTACGAGCAGTACTTC.

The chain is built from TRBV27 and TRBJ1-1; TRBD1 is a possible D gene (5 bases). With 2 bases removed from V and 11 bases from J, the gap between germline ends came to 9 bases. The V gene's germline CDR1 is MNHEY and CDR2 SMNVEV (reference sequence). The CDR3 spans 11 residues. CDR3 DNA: TGTGCCAGCAGTTTAGGGGGGAGGGCTTTCTTT. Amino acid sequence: CASSLGGRAFF.

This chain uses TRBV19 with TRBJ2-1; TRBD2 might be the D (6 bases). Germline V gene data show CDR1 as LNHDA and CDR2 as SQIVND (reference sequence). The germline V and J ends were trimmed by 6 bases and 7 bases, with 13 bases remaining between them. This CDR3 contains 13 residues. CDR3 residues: CASRRDGSNEQFF. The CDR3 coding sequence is TGTGCCAGTAGGAGGGACGGGAGTAATGAGCAGTTCTTC.

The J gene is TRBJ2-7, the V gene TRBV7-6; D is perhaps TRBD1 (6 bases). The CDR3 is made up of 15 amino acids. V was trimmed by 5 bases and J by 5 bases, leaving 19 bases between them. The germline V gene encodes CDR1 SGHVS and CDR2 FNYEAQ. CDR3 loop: CASSPRGGGSNEQYF. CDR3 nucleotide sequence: TGTGCCAGCAGCCCCCGTGGGGGCGGATCGAACGAGCAGTACTTC.

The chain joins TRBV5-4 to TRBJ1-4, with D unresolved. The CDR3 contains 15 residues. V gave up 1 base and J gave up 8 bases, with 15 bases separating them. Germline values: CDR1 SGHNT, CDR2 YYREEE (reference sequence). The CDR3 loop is CASSLISDSREKLFF. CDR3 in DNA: TGTGCCAGCAGCTTGATAAGCGATTCTCGAGAAAAACTGTTTTTT.

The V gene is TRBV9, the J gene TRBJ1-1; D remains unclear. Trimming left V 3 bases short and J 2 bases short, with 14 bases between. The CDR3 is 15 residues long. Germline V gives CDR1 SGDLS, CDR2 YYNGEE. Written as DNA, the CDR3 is TGTGCCAGCAGCGGGGGTCATCCGGGAAACACTGAAGCTTTCTTT. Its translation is CASSGGHPGNTEAFF.

The CDR3 DNA reads as TGTGCCAGCCCCAGACCCGGGACAGGCCTGGCGGCTTTCTTT. Residues: CASPRPGTGLAAFF. The gene calls are TRBV21-1 and TRBJ1-1; no check of the table's D call, TRBD1, against the DNA was made. TRBV21-1 is a listed pseudogene. This CDR3 contains 14 residues.

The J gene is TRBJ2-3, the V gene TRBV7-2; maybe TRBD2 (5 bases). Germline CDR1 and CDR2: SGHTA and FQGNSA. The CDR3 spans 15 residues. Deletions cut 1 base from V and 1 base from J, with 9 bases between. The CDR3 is CASSLDGGRTDTQYF. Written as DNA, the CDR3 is TGTGCCAGCAGCTTAGACGGCGGGCGCACAGATACGCAGTATTTT. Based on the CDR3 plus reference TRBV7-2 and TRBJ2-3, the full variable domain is GAGVSQSPSNKVTEKGKDVELRCDPISGHTALYWYRQSLGQGLEFLIYFQGNSAPDKSGLPSDRFSAERTGGSVSTLTIQRTQQEDSAVYLCASSLDGGRTDTQYFGPGTRLTVL.

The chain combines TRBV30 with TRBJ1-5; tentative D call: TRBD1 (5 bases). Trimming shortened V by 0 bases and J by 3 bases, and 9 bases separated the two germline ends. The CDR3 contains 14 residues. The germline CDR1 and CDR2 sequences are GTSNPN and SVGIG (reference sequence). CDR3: CAWSVDSINQPQHF. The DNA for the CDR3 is TGTGCCTGGAGTGTAGACAGTATCAATCAGCCCCAGCATTTT.

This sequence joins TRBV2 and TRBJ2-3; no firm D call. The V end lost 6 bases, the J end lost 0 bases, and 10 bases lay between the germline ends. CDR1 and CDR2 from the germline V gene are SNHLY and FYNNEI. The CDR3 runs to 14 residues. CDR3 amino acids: CASRRRLSTDTQYF. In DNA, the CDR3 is TGTGCCAGCAGACGGCGGCTTAGCACAGATACGCAGTATTTT.

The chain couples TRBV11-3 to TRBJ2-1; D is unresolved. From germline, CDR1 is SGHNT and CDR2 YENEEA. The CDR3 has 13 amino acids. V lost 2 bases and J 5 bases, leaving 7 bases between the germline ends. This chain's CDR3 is CASSLRHNNEQFF. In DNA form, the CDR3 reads TGTGCCAGCAGCTTAAGACACAACAATGAGCAGTTCTTC.

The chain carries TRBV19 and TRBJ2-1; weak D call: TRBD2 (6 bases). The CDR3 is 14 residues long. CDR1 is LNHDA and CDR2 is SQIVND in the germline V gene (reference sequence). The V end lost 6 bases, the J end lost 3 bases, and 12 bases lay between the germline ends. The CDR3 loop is CASSPSDHYNEQFF. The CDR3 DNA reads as TGTGCCAGTAGCCCTAGCGACCACTACAATGAGCAGTTCTTC.

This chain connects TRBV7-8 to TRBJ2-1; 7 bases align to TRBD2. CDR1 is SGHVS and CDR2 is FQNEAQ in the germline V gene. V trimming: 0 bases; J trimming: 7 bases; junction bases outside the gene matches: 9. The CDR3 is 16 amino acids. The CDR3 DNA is TGTGCCAGCAGCTTAGCGGGGACTAAAGGTACGAATGAGCAGTTCTTC. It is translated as CASSLAGTKGTNEQFF.